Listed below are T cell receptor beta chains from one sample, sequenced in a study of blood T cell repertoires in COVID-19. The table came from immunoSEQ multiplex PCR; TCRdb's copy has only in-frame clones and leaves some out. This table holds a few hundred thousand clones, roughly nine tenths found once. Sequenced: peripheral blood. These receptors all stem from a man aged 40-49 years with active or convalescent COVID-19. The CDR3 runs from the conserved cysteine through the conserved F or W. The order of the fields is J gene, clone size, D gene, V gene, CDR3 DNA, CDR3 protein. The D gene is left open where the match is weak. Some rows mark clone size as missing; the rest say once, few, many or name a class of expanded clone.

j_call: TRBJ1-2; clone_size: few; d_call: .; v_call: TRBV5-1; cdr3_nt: TGCGCCAGCAGCCAGGCGGACAGATCGGTTAGAGGATGGAATGGCTACACCTTC; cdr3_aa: CASSQADRSVRGWNGYTF
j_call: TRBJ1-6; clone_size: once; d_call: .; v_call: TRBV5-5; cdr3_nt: TGTGCCAGCAGCTTCGGTCTAAACTCCTATAATTCACCCCTCCACTTT; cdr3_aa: CASSFGLNSYNSPLHF
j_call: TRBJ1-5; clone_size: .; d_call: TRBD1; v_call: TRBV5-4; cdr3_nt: TGTGCCAGCAGCCTTCTTGCGGGACAGGCCCTTAATCAGCCCCAGCATTTT; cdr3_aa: CASSLLAGQALNQPQHF
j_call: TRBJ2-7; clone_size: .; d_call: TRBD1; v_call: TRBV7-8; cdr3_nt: TGTGCCAGCAGCTTAAGGGGGCCCGGCTCCTACGAGCAGTACTTC; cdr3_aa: CASSLRGPGSYEQYF
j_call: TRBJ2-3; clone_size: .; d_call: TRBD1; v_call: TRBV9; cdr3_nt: TGTGCCAGCAGCGCGGGACAGTTCACAGATACGCAGTATTTT; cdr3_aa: CASSAGQFTDTQYF
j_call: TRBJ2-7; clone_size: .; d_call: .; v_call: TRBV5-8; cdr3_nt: TGTGCCAGCAGCTTGCCCTGGACTGCTGTTTCCTACGAGCAGTACTTC; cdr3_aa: CASSLPWTAVSYEQYF
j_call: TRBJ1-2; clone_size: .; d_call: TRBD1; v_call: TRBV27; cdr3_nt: TGTGCCAGCAGTTTATCGACAGGGGGCTATGGCTACACCTTC; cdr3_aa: CASSLSTGGYGYTF
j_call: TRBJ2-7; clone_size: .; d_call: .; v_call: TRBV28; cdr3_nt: TGTGCCAGCAGTTTGGGGACTCCGGCCGGCTACGAGCAGTACTTC; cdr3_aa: CASSLGTPAGYEQYF
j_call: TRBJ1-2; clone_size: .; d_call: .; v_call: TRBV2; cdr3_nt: TGTGCCAGCAGGGACACGGCGGCTAACTATGGCTACACCTTC; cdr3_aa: CASRDTAANYGYTF
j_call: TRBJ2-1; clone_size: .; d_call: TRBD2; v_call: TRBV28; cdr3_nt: TGTGCCAGCAGTTCCCTCAGCGGGAGGGCCGAACAAGATGAGCAGTTCTTC; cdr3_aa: CASSSLSGRAEQDEQFF
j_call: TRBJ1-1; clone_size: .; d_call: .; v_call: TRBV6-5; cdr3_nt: TGTGCCAGCACCTTACAGGGCTACTCTGAAGCTTTCTTT; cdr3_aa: CASTLQGYSEAFF